Sequencing of this TCR beta chain was carried out in a study of blood T cell repertoires in COVID-19. This CDR3 contains 14 residues. V lost 8 bases and J lost 6, with 17 bases in between. Germline V gene sequence: CDR1 LNHDA, CDR2 SQIVND (reference sequence). Generated by immunoSEQ multiplex PCR, the TCRdb table keeps only in-frame clones and is missing some. The table shows roughly 220,000 clones, with roughly 80% occurring only once. The receptor comes from a man under 40 with active or convalescent COVID-19. The sample taken for sequencing was peripheral blood. The V and J genes are TRBV19 and TRBJ2-1; D might be TRBD1 (5 bases). The CDR3 here is CASALGGALNEQFF. The CDR3 nucleotides read TGTGCCAGTGCATTAGGTGGGGCCCTCAATGAGCAGTTCTTC.